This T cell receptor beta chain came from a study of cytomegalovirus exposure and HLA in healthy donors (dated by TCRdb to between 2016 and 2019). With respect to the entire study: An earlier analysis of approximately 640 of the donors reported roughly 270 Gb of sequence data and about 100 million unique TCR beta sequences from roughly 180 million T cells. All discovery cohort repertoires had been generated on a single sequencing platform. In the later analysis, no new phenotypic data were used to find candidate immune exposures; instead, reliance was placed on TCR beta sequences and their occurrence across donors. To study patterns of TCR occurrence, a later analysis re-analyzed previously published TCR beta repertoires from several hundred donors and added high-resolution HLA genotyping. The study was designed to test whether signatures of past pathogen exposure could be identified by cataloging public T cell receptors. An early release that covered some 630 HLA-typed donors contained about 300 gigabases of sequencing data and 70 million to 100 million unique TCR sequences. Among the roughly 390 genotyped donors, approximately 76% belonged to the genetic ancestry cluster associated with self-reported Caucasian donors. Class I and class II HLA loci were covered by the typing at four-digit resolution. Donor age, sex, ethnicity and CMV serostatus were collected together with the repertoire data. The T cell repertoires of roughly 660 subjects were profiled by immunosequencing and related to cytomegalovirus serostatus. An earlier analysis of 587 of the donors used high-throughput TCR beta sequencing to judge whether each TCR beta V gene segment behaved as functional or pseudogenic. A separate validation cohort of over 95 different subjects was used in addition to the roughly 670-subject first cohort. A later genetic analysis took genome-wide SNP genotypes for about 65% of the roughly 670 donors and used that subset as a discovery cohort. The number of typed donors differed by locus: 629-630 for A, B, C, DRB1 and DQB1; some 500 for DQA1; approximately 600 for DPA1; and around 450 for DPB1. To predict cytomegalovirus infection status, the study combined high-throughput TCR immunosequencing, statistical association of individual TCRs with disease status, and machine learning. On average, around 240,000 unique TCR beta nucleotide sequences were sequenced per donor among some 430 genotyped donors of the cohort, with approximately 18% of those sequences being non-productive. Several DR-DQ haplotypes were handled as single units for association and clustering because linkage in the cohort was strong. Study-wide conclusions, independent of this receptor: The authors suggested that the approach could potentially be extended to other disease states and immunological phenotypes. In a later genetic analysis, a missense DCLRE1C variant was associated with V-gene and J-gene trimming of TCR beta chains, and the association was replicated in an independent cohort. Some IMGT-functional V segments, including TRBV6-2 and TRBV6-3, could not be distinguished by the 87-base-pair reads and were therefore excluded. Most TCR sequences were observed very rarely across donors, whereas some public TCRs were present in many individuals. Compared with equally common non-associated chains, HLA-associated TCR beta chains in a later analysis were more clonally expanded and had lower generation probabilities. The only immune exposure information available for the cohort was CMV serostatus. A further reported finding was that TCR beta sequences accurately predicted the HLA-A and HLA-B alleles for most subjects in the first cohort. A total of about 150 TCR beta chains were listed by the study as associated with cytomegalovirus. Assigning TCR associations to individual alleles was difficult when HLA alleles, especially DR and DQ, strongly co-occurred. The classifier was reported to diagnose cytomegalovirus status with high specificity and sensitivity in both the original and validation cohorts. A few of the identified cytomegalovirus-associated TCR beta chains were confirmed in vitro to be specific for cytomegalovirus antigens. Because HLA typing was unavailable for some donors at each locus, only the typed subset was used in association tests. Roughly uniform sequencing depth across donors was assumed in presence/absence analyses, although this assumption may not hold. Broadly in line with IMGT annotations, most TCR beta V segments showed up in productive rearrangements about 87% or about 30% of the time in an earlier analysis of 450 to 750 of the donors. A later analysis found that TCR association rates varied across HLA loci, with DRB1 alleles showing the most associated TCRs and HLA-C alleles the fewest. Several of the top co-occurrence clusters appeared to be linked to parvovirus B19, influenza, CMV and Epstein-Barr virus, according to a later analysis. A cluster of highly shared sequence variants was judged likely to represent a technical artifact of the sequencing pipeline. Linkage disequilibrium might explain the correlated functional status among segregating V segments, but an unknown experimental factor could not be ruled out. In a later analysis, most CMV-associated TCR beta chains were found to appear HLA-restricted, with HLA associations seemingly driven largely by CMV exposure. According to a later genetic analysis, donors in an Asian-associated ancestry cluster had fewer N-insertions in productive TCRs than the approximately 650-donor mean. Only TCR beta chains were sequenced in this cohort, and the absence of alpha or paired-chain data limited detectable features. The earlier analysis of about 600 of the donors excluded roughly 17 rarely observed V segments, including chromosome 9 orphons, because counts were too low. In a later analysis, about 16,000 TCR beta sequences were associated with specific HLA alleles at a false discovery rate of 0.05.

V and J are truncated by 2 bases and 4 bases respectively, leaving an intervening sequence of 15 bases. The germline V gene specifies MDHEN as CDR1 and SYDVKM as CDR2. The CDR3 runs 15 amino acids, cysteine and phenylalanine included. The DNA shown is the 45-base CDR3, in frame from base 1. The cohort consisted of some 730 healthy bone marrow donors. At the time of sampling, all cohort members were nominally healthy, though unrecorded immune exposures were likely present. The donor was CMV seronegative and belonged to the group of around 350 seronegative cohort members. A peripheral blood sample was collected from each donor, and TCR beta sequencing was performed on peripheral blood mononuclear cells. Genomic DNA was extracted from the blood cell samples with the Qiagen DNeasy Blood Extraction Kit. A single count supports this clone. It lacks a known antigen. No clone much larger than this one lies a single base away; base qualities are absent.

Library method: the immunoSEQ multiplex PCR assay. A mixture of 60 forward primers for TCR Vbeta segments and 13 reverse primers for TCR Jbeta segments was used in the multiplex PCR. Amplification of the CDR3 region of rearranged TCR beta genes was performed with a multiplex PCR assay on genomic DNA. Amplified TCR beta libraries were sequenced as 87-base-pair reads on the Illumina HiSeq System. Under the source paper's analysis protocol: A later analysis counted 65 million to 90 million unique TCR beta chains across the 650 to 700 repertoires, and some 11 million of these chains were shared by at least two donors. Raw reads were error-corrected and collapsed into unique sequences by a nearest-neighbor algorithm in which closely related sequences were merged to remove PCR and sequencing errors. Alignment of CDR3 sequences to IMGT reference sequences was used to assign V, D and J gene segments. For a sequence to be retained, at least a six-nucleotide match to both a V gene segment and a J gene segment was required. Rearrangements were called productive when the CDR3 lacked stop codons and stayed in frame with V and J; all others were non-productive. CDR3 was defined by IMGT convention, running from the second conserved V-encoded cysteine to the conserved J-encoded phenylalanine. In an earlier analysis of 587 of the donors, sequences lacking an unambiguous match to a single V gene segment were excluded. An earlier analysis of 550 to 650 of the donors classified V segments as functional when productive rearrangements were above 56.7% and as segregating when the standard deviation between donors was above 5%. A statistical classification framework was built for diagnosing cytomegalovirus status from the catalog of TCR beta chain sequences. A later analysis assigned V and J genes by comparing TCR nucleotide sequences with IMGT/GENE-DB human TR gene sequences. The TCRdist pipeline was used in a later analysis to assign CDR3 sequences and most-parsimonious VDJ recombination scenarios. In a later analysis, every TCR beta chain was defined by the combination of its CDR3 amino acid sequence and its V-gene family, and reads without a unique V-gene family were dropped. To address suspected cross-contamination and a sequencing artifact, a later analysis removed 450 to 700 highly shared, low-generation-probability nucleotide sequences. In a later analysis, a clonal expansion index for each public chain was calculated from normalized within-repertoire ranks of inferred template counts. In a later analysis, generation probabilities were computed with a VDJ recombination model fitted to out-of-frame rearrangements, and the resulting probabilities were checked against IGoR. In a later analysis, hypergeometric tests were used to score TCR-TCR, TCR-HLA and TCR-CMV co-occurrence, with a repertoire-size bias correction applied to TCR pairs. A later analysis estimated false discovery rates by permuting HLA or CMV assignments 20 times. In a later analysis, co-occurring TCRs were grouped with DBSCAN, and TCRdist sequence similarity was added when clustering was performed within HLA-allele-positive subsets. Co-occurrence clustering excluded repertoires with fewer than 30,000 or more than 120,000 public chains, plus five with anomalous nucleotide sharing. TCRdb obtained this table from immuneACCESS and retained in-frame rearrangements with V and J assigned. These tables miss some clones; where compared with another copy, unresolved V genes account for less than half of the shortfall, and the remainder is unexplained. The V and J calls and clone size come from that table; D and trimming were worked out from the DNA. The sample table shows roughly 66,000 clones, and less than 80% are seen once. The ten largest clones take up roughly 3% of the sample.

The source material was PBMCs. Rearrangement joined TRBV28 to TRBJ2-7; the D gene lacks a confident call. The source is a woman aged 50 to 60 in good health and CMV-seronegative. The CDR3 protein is CASSLRSHLPYEQYF. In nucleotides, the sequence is TGTGCCAGCAGTTTAAGGAGCCACCTACCTTACGAGCAGTACTTC. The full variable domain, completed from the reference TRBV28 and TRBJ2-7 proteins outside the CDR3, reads DVKVTQSSRYLVKRTGEKVFLECVQDMDHENMFWYRQDPGLGLRLIYFSYDVKMKEKGDIPEGYSVSREKKERFSLILESASTNQTSMYLCASSLRSHLPYEQYFGPGTRLTVT.